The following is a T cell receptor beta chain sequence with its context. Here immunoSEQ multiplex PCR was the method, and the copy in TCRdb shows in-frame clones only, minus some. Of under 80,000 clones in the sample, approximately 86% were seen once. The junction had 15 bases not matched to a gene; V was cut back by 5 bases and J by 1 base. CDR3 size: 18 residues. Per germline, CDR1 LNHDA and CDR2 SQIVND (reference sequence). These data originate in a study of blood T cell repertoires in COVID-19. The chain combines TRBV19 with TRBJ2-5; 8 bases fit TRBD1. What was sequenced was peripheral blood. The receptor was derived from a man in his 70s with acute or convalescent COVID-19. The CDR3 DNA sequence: TGTGCCAGTAGTCCGACTTTCGAGAAGGGACAGGTCCAAGAGACCCAGTACTTC. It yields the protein CASSPTFEKGQVQETQYF.